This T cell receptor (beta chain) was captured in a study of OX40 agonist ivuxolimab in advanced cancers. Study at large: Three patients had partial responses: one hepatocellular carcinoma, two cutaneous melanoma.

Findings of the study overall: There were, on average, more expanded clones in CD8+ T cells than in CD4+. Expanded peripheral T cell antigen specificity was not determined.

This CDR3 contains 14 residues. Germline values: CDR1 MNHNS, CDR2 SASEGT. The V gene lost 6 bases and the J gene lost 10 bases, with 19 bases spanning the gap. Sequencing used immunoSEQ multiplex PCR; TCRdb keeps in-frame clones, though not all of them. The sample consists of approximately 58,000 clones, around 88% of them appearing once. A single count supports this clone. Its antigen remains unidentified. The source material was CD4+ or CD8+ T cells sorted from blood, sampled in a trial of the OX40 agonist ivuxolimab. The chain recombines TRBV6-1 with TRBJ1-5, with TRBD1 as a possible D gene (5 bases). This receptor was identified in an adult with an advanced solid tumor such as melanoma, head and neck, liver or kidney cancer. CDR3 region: CASSPTKGQPPQHF. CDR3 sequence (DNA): TGTGCCAGCAGCCCAACGAAGGGGCAGCCCCCCCAGCATTTT.